The rows below give T cell receptor beta chains drawn from one sample of a study of blood T cell repertoires in COVID-19. Repertoires were generated with immunoSEQ multiplex PCR, while TCRdb's copy carries only in-frame clones and drops some. This table holds 70,000 or so clones, under 85% found once. What was sequenced was peripheral blood. Receptors were obtained from a man aged 65-85 years with acute or convalescent COVID-19. Each CDR3 is given with its conserved first and last residue. A D gene is named only where the DNA matches it firmly. Clone size is not always given. Where it is, it says once, few, many or a class for expanded clones.

TRBV20-1	TRBD1	.	TRBJ1-3	CSASQGAGGNTIYF	TGCAGTGCTAGTCAGGGGGCGGGTGGAAACACCATATATTTT
TRBV7-2	.	.	TRBJ1-4	CASSLVGIRGEKLFF	TGTGCCAGCAGCTTAGTGGGGATTCGGGGTGAAAAACTGTTTTTT
TRBV4-3	.	.	TRBJ2-2	CASSQGGSPNTGELFF	TGCGCCAGCAGCCAAGGGGGCAGCCCGAACACCGGGGAGCTGTTTTTT
TRBV4-1	TRBD2	.	TRBJ2-7	CASSHQGSSGSHYEQYF	TGCGCCAGCAGCCACCAAGGGTCTAGCGGGAGCCACTACGAGCAGTACTTC
TRBV7-9	TRBD1	.	TRBJ1-1	CASTYRGGGTEAFF	TGTGCCAGCACCTACAGGGGGGGTGGCACTGAAGCTTTCTTT
TRBV5-6	.	.	TRBJ1-1	CASSPERPGHWLNTEAFF	TGTGCCAGCAGCCCAGAAAGACCGGGACACTGGCTAAACACTGAAGCTTTCTTT
TRBV19	.	.	TRBJ2-2	CASSTSPGVNTGELFF	TGTGCCAGTAGTACCTCCCCAGGGGTGAACACCGGGGAGCTGTTTTTT
TRBV7-9	TRBD2	.	TRBJ2-1	CASSSQRGLAGVNEQFF	TGTGCCAGCAGCTCCCAAAGGGGCCTAGCGGGAGTCAATGAGCAGTTCTTC
TRBV3-1/TRBV3-2	.	.	TRBJ1-1	CASRETGVNTEAFF	TGTGCCAGCAGGGAGACGGGGGTGAACACTGAAGCTTTCTTT
TRBV10-3	TRBD1	.	TRBJ1-5	CAISGTGDQPQHF	TGTGCCATCAGTGGGACAGGGGATCAGCCCCAGCATTTT
TRBV19	.	.	TRBJ1-4	CASSEDRATNEKLFF	TGTGCCAGTAGTGAAGACAGAGCAACTAATGAAAAACTGTTTTTT
TRBV28	.	.	TRBJ2-5	CASSPSPGTQYF	TGTGCCAGCAGTCCTAGCCCCGGGACCCAGTACTTC
TRBV11-3	.	.	TRBJ2-5	CASSSTSGRRETQYF	TGTGCCAGCAGCTCTACGTCGGGGAGAAGGGAGACCCAGTACTTC
TRBV29-1	TRBD2	.	TRBJ2-7	CSVAGTSGAWEQYF	TGCAGCGTTGCCGGGACTAGCGGTGCGTGGGAGCAGTACTTC
TRBV12-3/TRBV12-4	.	.	TRBJ1-1	CASSYGDPEAFF	TGTGCCAGCAGTTATGGAGACCCTGAAGCTTTCTTT
TRBV7-8	TRBD1	.	TRBJ1-6	CASSYGQGQNSPLHF	TGTGCCAGCAGCTACGGACAGGGGCAGAATTCACCCCTCCACTTT
TRBV5-4	TRBD1	.	TRBJ2-7	CASSLPGGQGNYEQYF	TGTGCCAGCAGCCTCCCGGGGGGACAGGGCAACTACGAGCAGTACTTC
TRBV28	.	.	TRBJ2-4	CASSLYAGTGIQYF	TGTGCCAGCAGTTTATATGCGGGGACGGGCATTCAGTACTTC
TRBV10-1	TRBD2	few	TRBJ2-3	CASSDSSGTQYF	TGCGCCAGCAGTGACTCTAGCGGTACGCAGTATTTT
TRBV19	.	.	TRBJ1-2	CASTPIAGQRDGYTF	TGTGCCAGTACCCCTATCGCCGGACAAAGGGATGGCTACACCTTC
TRBV28	TRBD1	.	TRBJ1-1	CASIRQGRFEAFF	TGTGCCAGCATCCGACAGGGGCGCTTTGAAGCTTTCTTT
TRBV7-3	.	.	TRBJ2-1	CASSSTTDNEQFF	TGTGCCAGCAGCAGCACTACCGACAATGAGCAGTTCTTC